This TCR beta chain was sequenced for a study of shared clonotypes between healthy human individuals. Study-wide context: Per donor, CD8 memory used one plate, CD8 naive used two, CD4 memory used three and CD4 naive used three. Study results and caveats: Exclusively blood specimens were collected; tissue repertoires likely differ.

TCRdb's copy holds only in-frame clones and misses some; the assay was immunoSEQ multiplex PCR. The data hold about 2.2 million clones, with 85% to 95% observed a single time. As to this clone: Antigen specificity is unknown.

Germline V lookup: CDR1 MGHRA, CDR2 YSYEKL. The length of the CDR3 is 16 residues. V trimming: 4 bases; J trimming: 5 bases; junction bases outside the gene matches: 9. Naive CD8 cells lacked CD45RO and underwent positive selection for CCR7, leaving out terminally differentiated effector memory CD45RA+ cells. The sequenced material came from naive CD8+ T cells from PBMCs. This receptor was identified in a man aged 18 to 35 in good health. Some clones in this sample may be carry-over from other donors' samples. This sequence joins TRBV4-1 and TRBJ2-7; 12 positions match TRBD2. The CDR3 coding sequence is TGCGCCAGCAGCCCTCTAGCGGGAGGGCCTGCGAACGAGCAGTACTTC. Translated, it gives CASSPLAGGPANEQYF.